This entry lists 29 T cell receptor beta chains sequenced from one sample in a study of human T cells and chemical hapten exposure. Described time point: pre-sensitization, week 0. The treatment was: therapeutic diphenylcyclopropenone sensitization with weekly scalp DPC. TCRdb independently ran MiXCR on the RACE reads; one entry per CDR3 protein. The data hold approximately 79,000 distinct CDR3 sequences, with about 8.5% observed a single time. The specimen was whole blood, collected in connection with sensitization to the hapten diphenylcyclopropenone (DPC). Every receptor here comes from a man in his forties with alopecia areata. Some clones in this sample may be carry-over from other donors' samples.

This chain joins TRBV5-1 and TRBJ2-5, with D maybe TRBD2 (7 bases). The CDR3 consists of 15 residues. Germline assignment: CDR1 SGHRS and CDR2 YFSETQ. Deletions cut 0 bases from V and 4 bases from J, with 13 bases between. The CDR3: CASSLDGRGAETQYF. The CDR3 DNA follows: TGCGCCAGCAGCTTGGATGGCCGGGGGGCAGAGACCCAGTACTTC.

The genes are TRBV9 and TRBJ1-3; no clear D gene. Germline-derived CDR1 and CDR2 are SGDLS and YYNGEE. CDR3 length: 14 residues. Trimming removed 0 bases from V and 0 bases from J, with 4 bases in between. DNA of the CDR3: TGTGCCAGCAGCGTAGCCAACTCTGGAAACACCATATATTTT. Translated, it gives CASSVANSGNTIYF.

This clonotype was seen many times. The rearrangement uses TRBV6-5 and TRBJ2-7, with D tentatively TRBD1 (6 bases). The V gene lost 6 bases and the J gene lost 2 bases, with 17 bases spanning the gap. CDR3 length: 15 residues. Germline V gene sequence: CDR1 MNHEY, CDR2 SVGAGI. CDR3 region: CASRVRGTAPYEQYF. Here the CDR3 DNA reads TGTGCCAGCAGGGTAAGGGGGACCGCACCCTACGAGCAGTACTTC.

This chain connects TRBV9 to TRBJ2-5; 9 nucleotides align to TRBD2. Germline CDR1 SGDLS, CDR2 YYNGEE. This CDR3 is built from 17 residues. Germline trimming cut 0 bases from V and 5 bases from J; bases unmatched to any gene: 11. As DNA, the CDR3 is TGTGCCAGCAGCGTAGGACTAGCGGTGGGCTACTGGGAGACCCAGTACTTC. This translates into CASSVGLAVGYWETQYF.

The rearrangement joins TRBV4-3 to TRBJ2-1; the D is unclear. The CDR3 covers 13 residues. The germline V gene encodes CDR1 LGHNA and CDR2 YSLEER. The germline V and J ends were trimmed by 1 base and 9 bases, with 10 bases remaining between them. CDR3 region: CASSQVLKGEQFF. CDR3 nucleotide sequence: TGCGCCAGCAGCCAAGTCCTAAAGGGTGAGCAGTTCTTC.

This clonotype has just a few counts. The chain has TRBV18 and TRBJ2-1, with a weak D call TRBD2 (7 bases). V lost 3 bases and J 9 bases, leaving 18 bases between the germline ends. This CDR3 contains 15 residues. Germline assignment: CDR1 KGHSH and CDR2 LQKENI. The CDR3 DNA reads TGTGCCAGCTCACCCTCCCGGGGGGCAGGAGGTGAGCAGTTCTTC. The encoded protein is CASSPSRGAGGEQFF.

The rearrangement uses TRBV9 and TRBJ1-1; D call uncertain. From germline, CDR1 is SGDLS and CDR2 YYNGEE. The CDR3 consists of 13 residues. Trimming left V 8 bases short and J 5 bases short, with 16 bases between. Written as DNA, the CDR3 is TGTGCCAGTACTCGGAGGGAGGGAACTGAAGCTTTCTTT. It translates to CASTRREGTEAFF.

CDR3 amino acids: CSARGLAGGRVEQYF. CDR3 in DNA: TGCAGTGCTAGGGGACTAGCGGGAGGGCGGGTCGAGCAGTACTTC. J is TRBJ2-7 and V is TRBV20-1; 16 bases are shared with TRBD2. Germline V gene data show CDR1 as DFQATT and CDR2 as SNEGSKA (reference sequence). This CDR3 has 15 amino acids. The ends lost 3 bases at V and 6 bases at J; junction bases unmatched: 5.

V usage is TRBV6-2 or TRBV6-3 and J usage is TRBJ2-2; D not resolved. This CDR3 contains 16 residues. The germline gives CDR1 MNHEY, CDR2 SVGEGT. Trimming took 7 bases from V and 5 from J, leaving 20 bases between them. As DNA, the CDR3 is TGTGCCAGCAATCAACAGTCCTTTCCAGGTACCGGGGAGCTGTTTTTT. Residues: CASNQQSFPGTGELFF.

This rearrangement joins TRBV6-1 to TRBJ2-1, with D perhaps matching TRBD2 (6 bases). Per germline, CDR1 MNHNS and CDR2 SASEGT. This CDR3 has 16 amino acids. V was trimmed by 4 bases and J by 4 bases, leaving 17 bases between them. The CDR3 protein is CASSGAGLMGYNEQFF. The CDR3 DNA reads TGTGCCAGCAGTGGGGCGGGACTCATGGGGTACAATGAGCAGTTCTTC.

This clonotype was detected only a few times. The rearrangement joins TRBV7-9 to TRBJ2-5, with 9 bases aligning to TRBD1. Germline V gene data show CDR1 as SEHNR and CDR2 as FQNEAQ (reference sequence). V was pared by 5 bases and J by 3 bases, with 7 bases of the junction left unmatched. The CDR3 length is 15 residues. The CDR3: CASSGGQGGKETQYF. CDR3 DNA: TGTGCCAGCAGCGGGGGACAGGGCGGAAAAGAGACCCAGTACTTC.

This clonotype showed up many times. The J gene is TRBJ1-1, the V gene TRBV4-3, with 11 bases that match TRBD1. The CDR3 covers 15 residues. The trim removed 0 bases at V and 6 bases at J, leaving 3 bases unmatched. CDR1 LGHNA and CDR2 YSLEER come from the germline V gene. The CDR3 DNA sequence: TGCGCCAGCAGCCAAGATAGGACAGGGGGCGCTGAAGCTTTCTTT. Its protein is CASSQDRTGGAEAFF.

This clonotype was seen many times. This chain connects TRBV16 to TRBJ1-1; possible D gene TRBD1, 5 bases. Germline V gene lookup returns CDR1 KGHSY and CDR2 FQNENV. The CDR3 extends over 13 amino acids. The V and J ends lost 4 bases and 4 bases respectively, with 10 bases between them. CDR3 coding DNA: TGTGCCAGCAGCCTCGGCAGGGTCACTGAAGCTTTCTTT. Protein sequence: CASSLGRVTEAFF.

This clonotype was detected many times. The chain uses TRBV7-9 and TRBJ2-3; unclear D gene. Trimming left V 0 bases short and J 0 bases short, with 10 bases between. The germline gives CDR1 SEHNR, CDR2 FQNEAQ (reference sequence). The CDR3 has 16 amino acids. The CDR3 here is CASSLALQTSTDTQYF. CDR3 coding DNA: TGTGCCAGCAGCTTAGCGCTACAGACTAGCACAGATACGCAGTATTTT. Full variable domain (outside the CDR3, taken from reference TRBV7-9 and TRBJ2-3): DTGVSQNPRHKITKRGQNVTFRCDPISEHNRLYWYRQTLGQGPEFLTYFQNEAQLEKSRLLSDRFSAERPKGSFSTLEIQRTEQGDSAMYLCASSLALQTSTDTQYFGPGTRLTVL.

This clonotype was found many times. The chain couples TRBV27 to TRBJ2-7; D may correspond to TRBD1 or TRBD2 (7 bases each). From germline, CDR1 is MNHEY and CDR2 SMNVEV (reference sequence). V was shortened by 4 bases and J by 3 bases, with 16 bases between the two germline ends. The CDR3 totals 15 residues. This chain's CDR3 is CASSSQGGEDYEQYF. Here the CDR3 DNA reads TGTGCCAGCAGTTCTCAGGGGGGGGAGGACTACGAGCAGTACTTC.

This clonotype was seen at least ten times. The V call is TRBV12-3 or TRBV12-4, the J call TRBJ1-2; D not resolved. The length of the CDR3 is 14 residues. V gave up 1 base and J gave up 10 bases, with 16 bases separating them. Here the CDR3 reads CASSLGGRAPDYTF. The CDR3 region has the DNA TGTGCCAGCAGTTTAGGTGGGCGAGCGCCTGACTACACCTTC.

This clonotype was recorded at least ten times. The chain joins TRBV7-6 to TRBJ2-6; D remains ambiguous. V lost 1 base to trimming and J lost 0 bases, with 7 bases between them. The CDR3 is 16 residues long. CDR1 is SGHVS, CDR2 FNYEAQ, per germline. CDR3 DNA sequence: TGTGCCAGCAGCTTAGTACCGCGCTCTGGGGCCAACGTCCTGACTTTC. It codes for CASSLVPRSGANVLTF.

There are a few counts of this clonotype. The gene calls are TRBV12-3 or TRBV12-4 and TRBJ2-3, with 11 nucleotides matching TRBD2. Trimming took 6 bases from V and 2 from J; bases not matched to a gene: 4. The CDR3 is 15 residues long. In nucleotides, the CDR3 is TGTGCCAGCAGAATGACTAGCGGGACCACAGATACGCAGTATTTT. It codes for CASRMTSGTTDTQYF.

A few counts support this clonotype. The chain has TRBV13 and TRBJ2-3; D not certain. Trimming pared 5 bases from V and 5 bases from J, leaving 8 bases between. This CDR3 is 12 amino acids long. Per the germline V gene, CDR1 is PRHDT and CDR2 is FYEKMQ (reference sequence). Here the CDR3 DNA reads TGTGCCAGCAGCCAACCAAGAGATACGCAGTATTTT. Translated: CASSQPRDTQYF.

This clonotype has a handful of counts. The chain links TRBV6-6 to TRBJ2-3; 13 bases agree with TRBD2. Germline loops: CDR1 MNHNY, CDR2 SVGAGI (reference sequence). The CDR3 totals 16 residues. Trimming cost V 5 bases and J 5 bases; bases outside gene matches: 7. DNA of the CDR3: TGTGCCAGCAGTCCCGGACTAGCGGGAGAGGGAGATACGCAGTATTTT. It specifies CASSPGLAGEGDTQYF.

The rearrangement uses TRBV5-4 and TRBJ2-3; D not resolved. CDR3 size: 13 residues. The V gene's germline CDR1 is SGHNT and CDR2 YYREEE (reference sequence). Trimming left V 2 bases short and J 4 bases short, with 8 bases between. In DNA, the CDR3 is TGTGCCAGCAGCTTCACCGAAGCAGATACGCAGTATTTT. This gives the protein CASSFTEADTQYF.

This CDR3 is CASTRRLAGGLGTTYEQYF. The CDR3 nucleotides are TGTGCCAGCACCCGAAGACTAGCGGGAGGCCTGGGAACAACCTACGAGCAGTACTTC. The chain is built from TRBV6-2 or TRBV6-3 and TRBJ2-7, with 13 bases aligning to TRBD2. This CDR3 region has 19 residues. Germline values: CDR1 MNHEY, CDR2 SVGEGT. V dropped 7 bases and J dropped 2; count of bases not matched to a gene: 17.

This clonotype came up many times. The rearrangement uses TRBV9 and TRBJ1-1; 7 nucleotides agree with TRBD1. V lost 0 bases and J lost 4; bases outside the gene matches: 3. The CDR3 loop spans 14 amino acids. Germline CDR1 and CDR2: SGDLS and YYNGEE. This CDR3 is CASSVGQGGTEAFF. The CDR3 nucleotides read TGTGCCAGCAGCGTAGGCCAGGGGGGCACTGAAGCTTTCTTT.

This clonotype came up many times. This chain connects TRBV7-2 to TRBJ1-3; no firm D call. CDR3 length equals 14 residues. The V gene's germline CDR1 is SGHTA and CDR2 FQGNSA. Trimming removed 5 bases from V and 4 bases from J, with 12 bases in between. The CDR3 spells CASSLGVGGNTIYF. Written as DNA, the CDR3 is TGTGCCAGCAGCCTGGGCGTAGGGGGAAACACCATATATTTT.

This chain links TRBV21-1 with TRBJ2-5; TRBD2, the D gene given by the table, was not confirmed from the DNA. TRBV21-1 has pseudogene status. This CDR3 has 16 amino acids. CDR3 sequence: CASSFRRLAGGRTQYF. The CDR3 coding sequence is TGTGCCAGCAGCTTCCGGCGGCTAGCGGGAGGGCGGACCCAGTACTTC.

This chain joins TRBV6-1 and TRBJ2-2; D is uncertain. Per germline, CDR1 MNHNS and CDR2 SASEGT. The CDR3 sequence is 15 residues long. Deletions cut 7 bases from V and 3 bases from J, with 15 bases between. CDR3 sequence reads: CASKDLGSYTGELFF. CDR3 bases: TGTGCCAGCAAGGATCTCGGATCCTACACCGGGGAGCTGTTTTTT.

J is TRBJ2-3 and V is TRBV27; 11 nucleotides agree with TRBD2. The V gene end was trimmed by 6 bases and the J gene end by 3 bases; junction bases not matched to a gene: 5. The CDR3 spans 15 residues. The germline V gene has CDR1 MNHEY and CDR2 SMNVEV (reference sequence). For the CDR3, the DNA is TGTGCCAGCAGCATTAGGACTAGCGGGACAGATACGCAGTATTTT. Amino acid sequence: CASSIRTSGTDTQYF.

The chain joins TRBV27 to TRBJ2-1; 12 bases are shared with TRBD2. With 4 bases clipped from V and 2 bases from J, the junction kept 15 bases outside the gene matches. The CDR3 is made up of 20 amino acids. Per the germline V gene, CDR1 is MNHEY and CDR2 is SMNVEV (reference sequence). The CDR3 sequence is CASSSRLAGVSTKAYNEQFF. CDR3 nucleotide sequence: TGTGCCAGCAGTTCCCGACTAGCGGGAGTCAGTACGAAGGCCTACAATGAGCAGTTCTTC.

This clonotype was observed at least ten times. The rearrangement joins TRBV18 to TRBJ1-1, with D unclear. The V gene lost 1 base and the J gene lost 0 bases, with 6 bases spanning the gap. Germline V lookup: CDR1 KGHSH, CDR2 LQKENI. The CDR3 covers 14 residues. The CDR3 DNA reads as TGTGCCAGCTCACCACAGGAGTTGAACACTGAAGCTTTCTTT. It translates to CASSPQELNTEAFF.